A single sample gave rise to the 30 T cell receptor beta chains below, sequenced in a study of CD8+ T cells in alopecia areata. In each case, RNA was isolated and then reverse transcribed into cDNA as the sequencing template. Repertoires were generated with immunoSEQ multiplex PCR, while TCRdb's copy carries only in-frame clones and drops some. The sample has 150,000 to 200,000 clones, about three fifths seen once; the top ten hold roughly 0.91%. Described treatment: oral pan-JAK inhibitor, 5-10 mg twice daily. The input for sequencing was CD4+ T cells sorted from blood, taken at week 4, from a patient treated with tofacitinib. Receptor source: a human donor with alopecia areata.

CDR3 in amino acids: CSVIQGGRGYTF. CDR3 coding DNA: TGCAGCGTGATACAGGGAGGCCGTGGCTACACCTTC. This rearrangement joins TRBV29-1 to TRBJ1-2; tentatively, D is TRBD1 (6 bases). This CDR3 comprises 12 residues. V was cut by 6 bases and J by 7 bases, with 15 bases left in between. The V gene's germline CDR1 is SQVTM and CDR2 ANQGSEA.

This clone was detected a few times. The chain couples TRBV12-5 to TRBJ1-4; 7 positions agree with TRBD1. This CDR3 comprises 15 residues. V dropped 8 bases and J dropped 7; count of bases not matched to a gene: 13. Germline assignment: CDR1 LGHNT and CDR2 FRNRAP. CDR3 loop: CASTRQGLSGEKLFF. The CDR3, as DNA: TGTGCTAGTACCCGACAGGGCTTAAGCGGTGAAAAACTGTTTTTT.

This clone turned up a few times. The V gene is TRBV9, the J gene TRBJ2-2; D ambiguous. V lost 0 bases and J lost 8, with 8 bases in between. CDR1 and CDR2 (germline): SGDLS, YYNGEE. CDR3 length: 13 residues. CDR3 loop: CASSVDGSGELFF. The CDR3 bases are TGTGCCAGCAGCGTAGACGGATCAGGGGAGCTGTTTTTT.

The rearrangement links TRBV30 to TRBJ1-5; D uncertain. The CDR3 totals 12 residues. The V end lost 3 bases, the J end lost 4 bases, and 7 bases lay between the germline ends. Per germline, CDR1 GTSNPN and CDR2 SVGIG (reference sequence). The CDR3 DNA reads as TGTGCCTGGAGCTCCGGTAATCAGCCCCAGCATTTT. Its translation: CAWSSGNQPQHF.

CDR3 sequence: CAWIGQGSSEAFF. Here the CDR3 DNA reads TGTGCCTGGATTGGACAGGGGAGCTCTGAAGCTTTCTTT. The J gene is TRBJ1-1, the V gene TRBV30, with TRBD1 matching 9 bases. CDR3 length: 13 residues. The V and J ends lost 4 bases and 6 bases, in that order; junction bases with no gene match: 6. From germline, CDR1 is GTSNPN and CDR2 SVGIG (reference sequence).

V usage is TRBV29-1 and J usage is TRBJ2-1, with TRBD1 as a possible D gene (6 bases). The CDR3 contains 16 residues. Germline V CDR1 and CDR2: SQVTM, ANQGSEA. Trimming removed 4 bases at V and 6 bases at J, with 22 bases between. CDR3 protein: CSVGALPGEGGNEQFF. The CDR3, as DNA: TGCAGCGTTGGGGCCCTGCCAGGGGAAGGGGGCAATGAGCAGTTCTTC.

The chain recombines TRBV7-3 with TRBJ2-2; no clear D gene. The CDR3 is made up of 12 amino acids. Germline CDR1 reads SGHTA; CDR2 reads FQGTGA. The V end lost 3 bases, the J end lost 3 bases, and 2 bases lay between the germline ends. The CDR3 DNA is TGTGCCAGCAGCTTGGACACCGGGGAGCTGTTTTTT. The encoded protein is CASSLDTGELFF.

J is TRBJ1-1 and V is TRBV15; possibly TRBD1 for D (6 bases). Per germline, CDR1 LNHNV and CDR2 YYDKDF (reference sequence). The CDR3 loop spans 14 amino acids. V was trimmed by 0 bases and J by 9 bases, leaving 14 bases between them. CDR3 amino acids: CATSRDPGQTKAFF. In DNA form, the CDR3 reads TGTGCCACCAGCAGAGATCCCGGACAGACAAAAGCTTTCTTT.

CDR3: CASSRAGPGANYGYTF. CDR3 coding DNA: TGTGCCAGCAGCCGCGCAGGGCCTGGGGCTAACTATGGCTACACCTTC. This chain links TRBV27 with TRBJ1-2, with a weak D call TRBD1 (5 bases). The V end lost 6 bases, the J end lost 0 bases, and 17 bases lay between the germline ends. This CDR3 region has 16 residues. CDR1 and CDR2 (germline): MNHEY, SMNVEV (reference sequence).

The gene calls are TRBV9 and TRBJ2-5; D remains ambiguous. Germline V lookup: CDR1 SGDLS, CDR2 YYNGEE. This CDR3 has 12 residues. Trimming stripped 4 bases from V and 4 bases from J, with 8 bases between. For the CDR3, the DNA is TGTGCCAGCAGCCTTTCCGGAGAGACCCAGTACTTC. Amino acids: CASSLSGETQYF.

The chain employs TRBV7-9 and TRBJ1-2; D call uncertain. V was clipped by 1 base and J by 8 bases, with 17 bases between them. CDR1 is SEHNR and CDR2 is FQNEAQ in the germline V gene (reference sequence). This CDR3 comprises 15 residues. Written as DNA, the CDR3 is TGTGCCAGCAGCTTAGGGTCCGGGATCTCGGCAGGCTACACCTTC. It is translated as CASSLGSGISAGYTF.

This chain connects TRBV4-1 to TRBJ2-7; D may be TRBD1 (6 bases). V dropped 5 bases and J dropped 6 bases, with 20 bases sitting between them. Germline-derived CDR1 and CDR2 are MGHRA and YSYEKL. CDR3 length equals 15 residues. The CDR3 nucleotides read TGCGCCAGCAGCGATTATACAGGGCCGGGGTCCGAGCAGTACTTC. Translation: CASSDYTGPGSEQYF.

The gene calls are TRBV19 and TRBJ1-6, with TRBD1 as a possible D gene (5 bases). The CDR3 sequence is 13 residues long. Trimming stripped 5 bases from V and 10 bases from J, with 12 bases between. Germline V gene sequence: CDR1 LNHDA, CDR2 SQIVND (reference sequence). This CDR3 reads CASSPRSGSPLHF. CDR3 coding DNA: TGTGCCAGTAGTCCTCGGTCAGGGTCACCCCTCCACTTT. The whole variable domain, filled in from reference TRBV19 and TRBJ1-6, reads DGGITQSPKYLFRKEGQNVTLSCEQNLNHDAMYWYRQDPGQGLRLIYYSQIVNDFQKGDIAEGYSVSREKKESFPLTVTSAQKNPTAFYLCASSPRSGSPLHFGNGTRLTVT.

This chain links TRBV29-1 with TRBJ2-5; D perhaps matches TRBD2 (5 bases). Looked up from germline, CDR1 is SQVTM and CDR2 is ANQGSEA. The V end lost 3 bases, the J end lost 1 base, and 9 bases lay between the germline ends. This CDR3 has 13 amino acids. CDR3 protein: CSVEYGLQETQYF. CDR3 DNA sequence: TGCAGCGTTGAGTATGGACTCCAAGAGACCCAGTACTTC.

The genes are TRBV5-6 and TRBJ2-3; 10 bases agree with TRBD1. Trimming took 4 bases from V and 4 from J; bases not matched to a gene: 0. The CDR3 consists of 13 residues. Germline V gives CDR1 SGHDT, CDR2 YYEEEE. The CDR3 sequence is CASSGQGADTQYF. For the CDR3, the DNA is TGTGCCAGCAGCGGACAGGGGGCAGATACGCAGTATTTT.

The rearrangement uses TRBV9 and TRBJ2-5; D is ambiguous. This CDR3 has 13 residues. Germline CDR1 is SGDLS and CDR2 is YYNGEE. Deletions cut 3 bases from V and 5 bases from J, with 11 bases between. The DNA for the CDR3 is TGTGCCAGCAGCGGGAATAGTGGGGAGACCCAGTACTTC. This encodes CASSGNSGETQYF.

This clone appeared a few times. The CDR3 DNA is TGTGCCATCGCCGGAGGTATCGGGACAGGGAAAGAGACCCAGTACTTC. It codes for CAIAGGIGTGKETQYF. The chain employs TRBV10-3 and TRBJ2-5; 9 nucleotides match TRBD1. This CDR3 spans 16 amino acids. J gave up 3 bases and V 8 bases, and 13 bases lay outside the gene matches. Germline V gene sequence: CDR1 ENHRY, CDR2 SYGVKD.

The chain recombines TRBV14 with TRBJ1-1; the D is unclear. CDR1 SGHDN and CDR2 FVKESK come from the germline V gene. Trimming left V 0 bases short and J 1 base short, with 3 bases between. The length of the CDR3 is 13 residues. Here the CDR3 reads CASSQDRNTEAFF. CDR3 DNA sequence: TGTGCCAGCAGCCAAGATAGGAACACTGAAGCTTTCTTT. The full variable domain, in which reference TRBV14 and TRBJ1-1 provide the parts outside the CDR3, is EAGVTQFPSHSVIEKGQTVTLRCDPISGHDNLYWYRRVMGKEIKFLLHFVKESKQDESGMPNNRFLAERTGGTYSTLKVQPAELEDSGVYFCASSQDRNTEAFFGQGTRLTVV.

This chain connects TRBV29-1 to TRBJ2-7, with D unresolved. Germline lookup yields CDR1 SQVTM and CDR2 ANQGSEA. There are 12 residues in the CDR3. Trimming stripped 5 bases from V and 0 bases from J, with 8 bases between. This chain's CDR3 is CSVSLASYEQYF. The CDR3 nucleotides read TGCAGCGTTAGTCTGGCCTCCTACGAGCAGTACTTC.

This sequence joins TRBV5-6 and TRBJ1-5, with D uncertain. CDR1 is SGHDT and CDR2 is YYEEEE in the germline V gene. Trimming took off 3 bases at V and 4 bases at J, with 17 bases between the two ends. The CDR3 has 16 amino acids. The CDR3 sequence is CASSSSYGPNNQPQHF. CDR3 coding DNA: TGTGCCAGCAGCTCTTCATACGGGCCGAATAATCAGCCCCAGCATTTT.

This chain uses TRBV7-9 with TRBJ1-1, with a possible D match to TRBD1 (6 bases). The germline V gene has CDR1 SEHNR and CDR2 FQNEAQ (reference sequence). This CDR3 comprises 14 residues. Trimming pared 7 bases from V and 5 bases from J, leaving 17 bases between. This CDR3 reads CASTLRGGPTEAFF. CDR3 DNA: TGTGCCAGCACCCTAAGGGGGGGGCCGACTGAAGCTTTCTTT. Filled out from reference TRBV7-9 and TRBJ1-1, the complete variable domain reads DTGVSQNPRHKITKRGQNVTFRCDPISEHNRLYWYRQTLGQGPEFLTYFQNEAQLEKSRLLSDRFSAERPKGSFSTLEIQRTEQGDSAMYLCASTLRGGPTEAFFGQGTRLTVV.

By its share, this clone is medium-sized (0.01 to 0.1%). Other DNA variants within this sample encode the same CDR3. V usage is TRBV5-4 and J usage is TRBJ2-3; 13 nucleotides line up with TRBD2. The CDR3 extends over 16 amino acids. Per the germline V gene, CDR1 is SGHNT and CDR2 is YYREEE (reference sequence). J lost 2 bases, V lost 5 bases, and 5 bases had no gene match. The CDR3 spells CASSWGLAGSTDTQYF. In nucleotides, the CDR3 is TGTGCCAGCAGTTGGGGACTAGCGGGGTCCACAGATACGCAGTATTTT.

The rearrangement links TRBV5-1 to TRBJ2-5; possibly TRBD1 for D (6 bases). The V and J ends lost 3 bases and 5 bases respectively, with 20 bases between them. Germline CDR1 and CDR2: SGHRS and YFSETQ. There are 16 residues in the CDR3. CDR3 in amino acids: CASSSRTGTPRETQYF. The DNA of the CDR3 is TGCGCCAGCAGCTCACGCACAGGGACCCCCAGGGAGACCCAGTACTTC.

The rearrangement joins TRBV5-1 to TRBJ2-1; possible D gene TRBD1, 5 bases. CDR3 length: 13 residues. CDR1 SGHRS and CDR2 YFSETQ come from the germline V gene. V was trimmed by 5 bases and J by 5 bases, leaving 11 bases between them. CDR3 sequence reads: CASSLGHNNEQFF. The DNA of the CDR3 is TGCGCCAGCAGTCTTGGACACAACAATGAGCAGTTCTTC.

The chain joins TRBV27 to TRBJ2-5, with 7 bases that match TRBD1. Germline assignment: CDR1 MNHEY and CDR2 SMNVEV (reference sequence). Germline trimming cut 3 bases from V and 9 bases from J; bases unmatched to any gene: 10. The CDR3 sequence is 14 residues long. CDR3 residues: CASSLTGHEKAQYF. The CDR3 region has the DNA TGTGCCAGCAGTTTGACAGGGCACGAGAAGGCCCAGTACTTC.

CDR3 nucleotide sequence: TGTGCCAGCAGTGAAACTGGGGGCGCGGGGGGCTACACCTTC. Translation gives CASSETGGAGGYTF. The J gene is TRBJ1-2, the V gene TRBV2; weak D call: TRBD1 (6 bases). V was trimmed by 2 bases and J by 8 bases, leaving 15 bases between them. Germline CDR1 is SNHLY and CDR2 is FYNNEI. The CDR3 has 14 amino acids.

This clone was observed a few times. The rearrangement joins TRBV5-5 to TRBJ2-7; D is perhaps TRBD2 (7 bases). Trimming removed 7 bases at V and 0 bases at J, with 23 bases between. Per germline, CDR1 SGHKS and CDR2 YYEKEE (reference sequence). This CDR3 region has 17 residues. The CDR3 reads CASSSEGDYYSSYEQYF. As DNA, the CDR3 is TGTGCCAGCTCGTCGGAGGGGGACTACTATAGCTCCTACGAGCAGTACTTC.

The gene calls are TRBV29-1 and TRBJ1-2, with a tentative D call TRBD1 (6 bases). Deletions cut 6 bases from V and 2 bases from J, with 13 bases between. The CDR3 is made up of 13 amino acids. From germline, CDR1 is SQVTM and CDR2 ANQGSEA. In DNA form, the CDR3 reads TGCAGCGTCCCAGGGGCGGGAAACTATGGCTACACCTTC. Translated, it gives CSVPGAGNYGYTF. Combining the CDR3 with reference TRBV29-1 and TRBJ1-2 gives the whole variable domain SAVISQKPSRDICQRGTSLTIQCQVDSQVTMMFWYRQQPGQSLTLIATANQGSEATYESGFVIDKFPISRPNLTFSTLTVSNMSPEDSSIYLCSVPGAGNYGYTFGSGTRLTVV.

The chain is built from TRBV13 and TRBJ2-6, with 7 bases lining up with TRBD1. Germline V gene lookup returns CDR1 PRHDT and CDR2 FYEKMQ (reference sequence). V lost 5 bases, J lost 3 bases, and 4 bases stayed unmatched. The CDR3 has 15 residues. CDR3 sequence reads: CASSADRVGANVLTF. The CDR3 DNA is TGTGCCAGCAGCGCAGACAGGGTTGGGGCCAACGTCCTGACTTTC.

This clone was seen a handful of times. The chain has TRBV11-1 and TRBJ2-2; 7 nucleotides line up with TRBD1. Trimming cost V 2 bases and J 3 bases; bases outside gene matches: 3. Germline-derived CDR1 and CDR2 are SGHAT and FQDESV (reference sequence). This CDR3 has 15 amino acids. The CDR3 nucleotides read TGTGCCAGCAGCTTATTTCAGGGGGACACCGGGGAGCTGTTTTTT. Its protein product is CASSLFQGDTGELFF.